The entry below gives a single TCR beta chain sequence along with its context. This specimen belongs to a study of blood T cell repertoires in COVID-19. Study as a whole: There were acute and convalescent COVID-19 samples, and they came from the United States, Italy and Spain. T cells, B-cell-depleted T cells, or PBMCs supplied cDNA or gDNA.

This CDR3 is built from 15 residues. Germline V CDR1 and CDR2: SEHNR, FQNEAQ (reference sequence). The V gene end was trimmed by 5 bases and the J gene end by 6 bases; junction bases not matched to a gene: 12. In the original workflow: The assay estimated nucleated cells by amplifying reference gene primers. TCRdb keeps only in-frame clones here, not all; method: immunoSEQ multiplex PCR. V and J calls and clone size are given by that table; D and trimming were obtained from the DNA. The sample has 300,000 to 450,000 clones; 87% are singletons. Ages ranged from roughly 18 to 100 years, with residence in 20 to 30 US areas.

The sequence was collected from a man aged 25 to 40 who had recovered from COVID-19. The chain uses TRBV7-9 and TRBJ2-7, with 8 bases fitting TRBD2. Sequenced: PBMCs or T cells enriched from blood (not recorded which). This CDR3 is CASSPGLAGPLEQYF. The CDR3 nucleotides read TGTGCCAGCAGCCCCGGATTAGCGGGGCCTCTCGAGCAGTACTTC. Complete variable domain (other parts from reference TRBV7-9 and TRBJ2-7): DTGVSQNPRHKITKRGQNVTFRCDPISEHNRLYWYRQTLGQGPEFLTYFQNEAQLEKSRLLSDRFSAERPKGSFSTLEIQRTEQGDSAMYLCASSPGLAGPLEQYFGPGTRLTVT.